This passage covers 20 T cell receptor beta chains from one sample sequenced in a study of cytomegalovirus exposure and HLA in healthy donors. In the PCR, 60 Vbeta and 13 Jbeta primers were used. Some clones are missing from TCRdb's copy, which holds only in-frame ones; the method was immunoSEQ multiplex PCR. The data show 200,000 or so clones, with roughly 80% seen just once and 2% to 3% held by the top ten. The sample was PBMCs. The receptor source for this set is a woman in her fifties or sixties in good health and CMV-seropositive.

V gene TRBV5-4 combines with J gene TRBJ1-1; 7 positions match TRBD1. This CDR3 comprises 14 residues. Germline V gives CDR1 SGHNT, CDR2 YYREEE (reference sequence). The V segment lost 2 bases and the J segment 1 base; nucleotides outside the gene matches: 2. CDR3 nucleotide sequence: TGTGCCAGCAGCTTAGGGACAGCGAACACTGAAGCTTTCTTT. This gives the protein CASSLGTANTEAFF. The whole variable domain, filled in from reference TRBV5-4 and TRBJ1-1, reads ETGVTQSPTHLIKTRGQQVTLRCSSQSGHNTVSWYQQALGQGPQFIFQYYREEENGRGNFPPRFSGLQFPNYSSELNVNALELDDSALYLCASSLGTANTEAFFGQGTRLTVV.

The sample holds a few counts of this clone. CDR3 loop: CASSFNTDTQYF. The CDR3 DNA reads as TGTGCCAGCAGCTTTAACACAGATACGCAGTATTTT. V usage is TRBV7-3 and J usage is TRBJ2-3, with unresolved D. This CDR3 spans 12 amino acids. The germline V gene encodes CDR1 SGHTA and CDR2 FQGTGA. Between the trimmed V and J ends, which lost 3 bases and 2 bases, there was a span of 3 bases. The full variable domain, with the rest looked up from reference TRBV7-3 and TRBJ2-3, is GAGVSQTPSNKVTEKGKYVELRCDPISGHTALYWYRQSLGQGPEFLIYFQGTGAADDSGLPNDRFFAVRPEGSVSTLKIQRTERGDSAVYLCASSFNTDTQYFGPGTRLTVL.

V is TRBV2 and J is TRBJ2-7; 13 nucleotides agree with TRBD2. CDR3 length: 15 residues. The V and J ends lost 7 bases and 3 bases, in that order; junction bases with no gene match: 6. CDR1 is SNHLY and CDR2 is FYNNEI in the germline V gene. CDR3 DNA sequence: TGTGCCAGCACCGCTACTAGCGGGGGGGTCTACGAGCAGTACTTC. Its protein product is CASTATSGGVYEQYF.

V and J are TRBV6-4 and TRBJ2-3, with 12 bases lining up with TRBD2. This CDR3 comprises 15 residues. V dropped 4 bases and J dropped 1; count of bases not matched to a gene: 0. Germline V gene data show CDR1 as MRHNA and CDR2 as SNTAGT. The CDR3 coding sequence is TGTGCCAGCAGTGGGACTAGCGGGGGCACAGATACGCAGTATTTT. Amino acids: CASSGTSGGTDTQYF.

J is TRBJ2-1 and V is TRBV5-1; TRBD2 might be the D (5 bases). CDR1 and CDR2 (germline): SGHRS, YFSETQ. This CDR3 spans 15 amino acids. The germline V and J ends were trimmed by 0 bases and 2 bases, with 9 bases remaining between them. The CDR3 DNA follows: TGCGCCAGCAGCTTGGTGGGGAGAACCTACAATGAGCAGTTCTTC. Translation gives CASSLVGRTYNEQFF.

The chain has TRBV4-3 and TRBJ2-7, with TRBD1 matching over 10 bases. V shed 3 bases and J 4 bases; nucleotides not matched to a gene: 3. Germline CDR1 is LGHNA and CDR2 is YSLEER. This CDR3 contains 14 residues. The CDR3 reads CASSHRGQGYEQYF. CDR3 DNA sequence: TGCGCCAGCAGCCACCGGGGACAGGGGTACGAGCAGTACTTC.

Details on this clone: Germline and junction disagree at one end, which may indicate a read error. The sample contains more than one DNA sequence encoding this CDR3. This sequence joins TRBV6-5 and TRBJ1-5; 8 bases agree with TRBD1. The germline CDR1 and CDR2 sequences are MNHEY and SVGAGI. There are 14 residues in the CDR3. CDR3 amino acids: CASSPSGGSQPQHF. The CDR3 DNA reads as TGTGCCAGCAGTCCTTCAGGGGGCAGTCAGCCCCAACATTTT.

The genes are TRBV6-1 and TRBJ1-6; TRBD1 aligns across 7 bases. CDR1 and CDR2 from the germline V gene are MNHNS and SASEGT. V gave up 8 bases and J gave up 4 bases; unmatched junction bases: 5. The CDR3 length is 14 residues. The CDR3 here is CASGDSVYNSPLHF. The CDR3 nucleotides are TGTGCCAGCGGGGACAGTGTTTATAATTCACCCCTCCACTTT.

The V and J genes are TRBV25-1 and TRBJ1-6, with 8 bases aligning to TRBD1. Trimming cost V 7 bases and J 10 bases; bases outside gene matches: 12. The CDR3 is made up of 15 amino acids. Germline loops: CDR1 MGHDK, CDR2 SYGVNS. The CDR3 protein is CASTSTGDLRSPLHF. In DNA form, the CDR3 reads TGTGCCAGCACTTCGACAGGGGATTTAAGGTCACCCCTCCACTTT.

The rearrangement joins TRBV4-1 to TRBJ2-4; 7 bases are a match to TRBD1. CDR1 and CDR2 from the germline V gene are MGHRA and YSYEKL. The CDR3 spans 13 residues. Unmatched junction bases numbered 8, after V lost 1 base and J lost 14 bases. CDR3 region: CASSQGQGRVEYF. The CDR3 region has the DNA TGCGCCAGCAGCCAAGGACAGGGTAGGGTGGAGTACTTC.

This chain joins TRBV19 and TRBJ1-4; 12 bases match TRBD1. Germline CDR1 reads LNHDA; CDR2 reads SQIVND (reference sequence). This CDR3 has 15 residues. Germline trimming cut 5 bases from V and 8 bases from J; bases unmatched to any gene: 6. The CDR3, as DNA: TGTGCCAGTAGTGCCCCCGGGACAGGGGGCGAAAAACTGTTTTTT. Amino acids: CASSAPGTGGEKLFF.

The chain is built from TRBV19 and TRBJ1-2; D is unresolved. This CDR3 region has 15 residues. Trimming removed 5 bases from V and 7 bases from J, with 20 bases in between. Germline CDR1 is LNHDA and CDR2 is SQIVND (reference sequence). The CDR3 sequence is CASSSPGRPPGGYTF. In DNA form, the CDR3 reads TGTGCCAGTAGTTCTCCCGGGAGGCCCCCAGGTGGCTACACCTTC. Combining the CDR3 with reference TRBV19 and TRBJ1-2 gives the whole variable domain DGGITQSPKYLFRKEGQNVTLSCEQNLNHDAMYWYRQDPGQGLRLIYYSQIVNDFQKGDIAEGYSVSREKKESFPLTVTSAQKNPTAFYLCASSSPGRPPGGYTFGSGTRLTVV.

The J gene is TRBJ2-7, the V gene TRBV5-5, with TRBD1 identical over 10 bases. The germline gives CDR1 SGHKS, CDR2 YYEKEE (reference sequence). The CDR3 is 14 amino acids. With V trimmed by 2 bases and J by 5 bases, 4 bases remained unmatched. The CDR3: CASSFRDRGDEQYF. For the CDR3, the DNA is TGTGCCAGCAGCTTCCGGGACAGGGGAGACGAGCAGTACTTC.

The gene calls are TRBV7-9 and TRBJ1-2, with D uncertain. Trimming cost V 5 bases and J 0 bases, with 16 bases left between them. Germline V gene lookup returns CDR1 SEHNR and CDR2 FQNEAQ (reference sequence). The CDR3 consists of 16 residues. The CDR3, as DNA: TGTGCCAGCAGCAGAATAGGAGGCTCGGCTAACTATGGCTACACCTTC. It is translated as CASSRIGGSANYGYTF.

The CDR3: CASRIIGETYGYTF. CDR3 in DNA: TGTGCCAGTAGGATAATCGGGGAGACCTATGGCTACACCTTC. The rearrangement links TRBV19 to TRBJ1-2; D ambiguous. Per the germline V gene, CDR1 is LNHDA and CDR2 is SQIVND (reference sequence). The CDR3 is made up of 14 amino acids. The V end lost 6 bases, the J end lost 4 bases, and 15 bases lay between the germline ends.

The V gene is TRBV19, the J gene TRBJ1-3, with TRBD1 as a possible D gene (5 bases). Per the germline V gene, CDR1 is LNHDA and CDR2 is SQIVND (reference sequence). The CDR3 sequence is 14 residues long. CDR3 bases: TGTGCGAGATTGGGGGGTACCTCTGGAAACACCATATATTTT. Translated, it gives CARLGGTSGNTIYF.

This chain joins TRBV5-7 and TRBJ2-1; 8 nucleotides align to TRBD1. TRBV5-7 is treated as an ORF (open reading frame) with a function not yet certain. Trimming took 4 bases from V and 0 from J; bases not matched to a gene: 6. This CDR3 comprises 16 residues. CDR3 in DNA: TGTGCCAGCAGCCCCGACAGGGGCTACTCCTACAATGAGCAGTTCTTC. Translated: CASSPDRGYSYNEQFF.

The chain joins TRBV7-2 to TRBJ2-7; D is possibly TRBD2 (6 bases). The CDR3 covers 15 residues. Germline V gene lookup returns CDR1 SGHTA and CDR2 FQGNSA. The germline V and J ends were trimmed by 1 base and 4 bases, with 14 bases remaining between them. The CDR3 region is CASSLVPSAGYEQYF. The CDR3 DNA is TGTGCCAGCAGCTTAGTTCCGTCCGCGGGGTACGAGCAGTACTTC. Together with reference TRBV7-2 and TRBJ2-7, the CDR3 gives the full variable domain: GAGVSQSPSNKVTEKGKDVELRCDPISGHTALYWYRQSLGQGLEFLIYFQGNSAPDKSGLPSDRFSAERTGGSVSTLTIQRTQQEDSAVYLCASSLVPSAGYEQYFGPGTRLTVT.

This clone was observed a handful of times. At the DNA level, this CDR3 is encoded by other sequences in the same sample as well. The chain links TRBV6-5 to TRBJ1-5, with 8 positions matching TRBD1. CDR1 is MNHEY and CDR2 is SVGAGI in the germline V gene. V shed 5 bases, J shed 6 bases, and the junction held 6 bases outside the gene matches. This CDR3 is 14 amino acids long. CDR3 in DNA: TGTGCCAGCAGTCCTTCAGGGGGCAGTCAGCCCCAGCATTTT. Translating it yields CASSPSGGSQPQHF.

This rearrangement joins TRBV19 to TRBJ2-6; 11 nucleotides align to TRBD1. Germline CDR1 reads LNHDA; CDR2 reads SQIVND (reference sequence). There are 15 residues in the CDR3. The V and J ends lost 10 bases and 2 bases, in that order; junction bases with no gene match: 4. The CDR3 is CATGQGATGANVLTF. CDR3 nucleotide sequence: TGTGCCACCGGACAGGGGGCAACTGGGGCCAACGTCCTGACTTTC.